This T cell receptor (beta chain) was sequenced in a study of beta chain features in type 1 diabetes. Study-level results: Any HLA effect on TCRB rearrangement was left unresolved by small sub-analyses. Amplification by PCR could prefer shorter templates, with the same effect in patients and controls. TCRB CDR3s from Type 1 diabetes patients were moderately but significantly shorter in all four CD4+ subsets.

Expressed TCRB transcripts were sequenced after all isolated RNA was converted to cDNA. The assay was immunoSEQ multiplex PCR, and TCRdb's table has in-frame clones only and misses some. The sample carries roughly 14,000 clones, more than 55% recorded once. The sample holds a few counts of this clone. The target antigen is unknown. This CDR3 is built from 16 residues. Trimming left V 4 bases short and J 8 bases short, with 23 bases between. From germline, CDR1 is SGHAT and CDR2 FQNNGV. The chain uses TRBV11-2 and TRBJ1-2; D ambiguous. The sequence was obtained from a woman between 18 and 29 years old with type 1 diabetes. Sequenced sample: stem cell memory CD4+ T cells from blood. The CDR3 sequence is CASSSTPRGPSGGYTF. DNA of the CDR3: TGTGCCAGCAGCTCAACCCCACGCGGCCCTAGCGGGGGCTACACCTTC.